Following are 5 T cell receptor beta chains from one sample sequenced in a study of cytomegalovirus exposure and HLA in healthy donors. Vbeta (60) and Jbeta (13) primers were used in the PCR. Sequencing used immunoSEQ multiplex PCR; TCRdb keeps in-frame clones, though not all of them. This table holds 150,000 to 200,000 clones, 77% found once. Specimen: PBMCs. These receptors originate from a woman aged 25-40 years in good health and CMV-seronegative.

J is TRBJ2-3 and V is TRBV29-1; TRBD2 matches at 11 bases. The CDR3 is made up of 15 amino acids. The germline V gene has CDR1 SQVTM and CDR2 ANQGSEA. V lost 7 bases and J lost 4; bases outside the gene matches: 10. The DNA for the CDR3 is TGCAGCGCCGGGGGCCTAGCGGGGGGCCCAGATACGCAGTATTTT. Residues: CSAGGLAGGPDTQYF.

J is TRBJ2-1 and V is TRBV2; 8 bases align to TRBD2. The CDR3 has 13 amino acids. V shed 7 bases and J 4 bases; nucleotides not matched to a gene: 3. Per germline, CDR1 SNHLY and CDR2 FYNNEI. CDR3 bases: TGTGCCAGCAACGGGGGGGCTTACAATGAGCAGTTCTTC. Amino acids: CASNGGAYNEQFF.

CDR3 sequence reads: CASSGTGLFF. The CDR3 DNA is TGTGCCAGCAGCGGGACAGGGCTGTTCTTC. V is TRBV2 and J is TRBJ2-1; 9 bases are a match to TRBD1. Trimming removed 6 bases from V and 15 bases from J; junction bases left unmatched: 3. The germline CDR1 and CDR2 sequences are SNHLY and FYNNEI. The CDR3 has 10 amino acids.

This chain joins TRBV18 and TRBJ2-2; 10 nucleotides align to TRBD1. CDR1 and CDR2 from the germline V gene are KGHSH and LQKENI. The CDR3 runs 15 residues. Trimming cost V 3 bases and J 4 bases; bases outside gene matches: 2. The CDR3 protein is CASSPRTGGTGELFF. The CDR3 region has the DNA TGTGCCAGCTCACCCAGGACAGGGGGCACCGGGGAGCTGTTTTTT.

This clone was detected only a few times. The chain uses TRBV5-4 and TRBJ2-5, with TRBD1 matching 9 bases. The germline V gene has CDR1 SGHNT and CDR2 YYREEE (reference sequence). The CDR3 is 15 amino acids. With 4 bases clipped from V and 4 bases from J, the junction kept 8 bases outside the gene matches. The CDR3 here is CASSPRDRVGETQYF. CDR3 DNA: TGTGCCAGCAGCCCACGGGACAGGGTGGGAGAGACCCAGTACTTC.